Below, one T cell receptor (beta chain) is given with its context. This sample is part of a study of Ad26.COV2.S vaccination and SARS-CoV-2 variants. The CDR3 sequence is 15 residues long. Germline V gene lookup returns CDR1 KGHSH and CDR2 LQKENI. Between the trimmed V and J ends, which lost 2 bases and 0 bases, there was a span of 8 bases. The sample's treatment: 15 to 20 received Ad26.COV2.S at low or high dose, single or two shots; about five received placebo; per-sample allocation not given. Each sample was drawn 63 days after the first injection (of vaccine or placebo). Measured with immunoSEQ multiplex PCR; TCRdb has only the in-frame clones, and not every one. The sample yields approximately 420,000 clones, approximately 91% seen once.

Sequences were derived from peripheral blood, sampled in a trial of Ad26.COV2.S vaccine versus placebo. This clonotype was sampled from a person aged 18-65 years who received the Ad26.COV2.S COVID-19 vaccine or a placebo. V usage is TRBV18 and J usage is TRBJ1-3; tentative D call: TRBD1 (5 bases). CDR3 bases: TGTGCCAGCTCACCAGAGGGGAACTCTGGAAACACCATATATTTT. Protein sequence: CASSPEGNSGNTIYF.